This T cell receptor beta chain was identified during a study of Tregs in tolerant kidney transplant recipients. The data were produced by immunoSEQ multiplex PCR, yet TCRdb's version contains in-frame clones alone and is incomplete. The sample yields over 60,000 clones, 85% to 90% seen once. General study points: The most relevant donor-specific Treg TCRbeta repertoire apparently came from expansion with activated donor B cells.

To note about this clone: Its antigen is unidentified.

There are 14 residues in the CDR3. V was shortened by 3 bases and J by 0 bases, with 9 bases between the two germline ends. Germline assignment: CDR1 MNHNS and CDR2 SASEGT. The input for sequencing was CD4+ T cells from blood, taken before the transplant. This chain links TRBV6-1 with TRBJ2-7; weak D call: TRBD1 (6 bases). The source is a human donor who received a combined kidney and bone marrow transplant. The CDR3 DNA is TGTGCCAGCAGTGACTACAGGGCCTCCTACGAGCAGTACTTC. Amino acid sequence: CASSDYRASYEQYF.